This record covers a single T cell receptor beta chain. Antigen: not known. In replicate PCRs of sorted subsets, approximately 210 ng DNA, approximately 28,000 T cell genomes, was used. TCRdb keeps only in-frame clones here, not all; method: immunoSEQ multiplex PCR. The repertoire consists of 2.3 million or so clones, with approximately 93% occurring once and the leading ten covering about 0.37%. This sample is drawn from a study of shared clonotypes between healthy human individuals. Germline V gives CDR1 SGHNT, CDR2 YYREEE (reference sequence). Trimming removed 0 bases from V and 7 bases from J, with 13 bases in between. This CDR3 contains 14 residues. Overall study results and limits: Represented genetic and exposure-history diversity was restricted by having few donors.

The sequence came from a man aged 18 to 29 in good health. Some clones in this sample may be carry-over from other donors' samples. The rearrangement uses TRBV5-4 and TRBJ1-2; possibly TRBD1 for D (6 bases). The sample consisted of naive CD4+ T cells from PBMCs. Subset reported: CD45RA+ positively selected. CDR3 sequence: CASSLGQVPGGYTF. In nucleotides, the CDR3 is TGTGCCAGCAGCTTGGGACAGGTTCCTGGTGGCTACACCTTC.